Listed here are 2 T cell receptor beta chains from one sample, sequenced in a study of T cell clones after liver transplantation (dated by TCRdb to about 2019). Library creation used the immunoSEQ multiplex PCR assay. The clones in this table, taken by TCRdb from immuneACCESS, are in-frame only. Not every clone is retained; where verified, under half of the shortfall comes from an unresolved V gene, and the cause of the rest is unknown. The table for this sample lists 65,000 to 95,000 clones; 80% of them were counted only once. The top ten constitute 0.6% of the sample. The sample's time point label is to be understood as: pre-transplant. Sequencing was performed on CD4+ T cells from blood, taken before liver transplant. The receptors shown here come from a human donor who received a liver transplant.

This clone was counted between two and nine times. The chain combines TRBV5-1 with TRBJ2-3; the match to TRBD2 covers 10 bases. In germline, CDR1 is SGHRS, CDR2 YFSETQ. This CDR3 has 15 residues. Unmatched junction bases numbered 4, after V lost 0 bases and J lost 6 bases. In DNA, the CDR3 is TGCGCCAGCAGCTTGGCTAGCGGGAGAGGTGATACGCAGTATTTT. It codes for CASSLASGRGDTQYF.

In its sample, this clone was seen once. The gene calls are TRBV5-1 and TRBJ2-1; 10 nucleotides agree with TRBD2. The germline CDR1 and CDR2 sequences are SGHRS and YFSETQ. The CDR3 is made up of 16 amino acids. J lost 6 bases, V lost 1 base, and 7 bases had no gene match. CDR3 region: CASSLMASGSFNEQFF. In DNA form, the CDR3 reads TGCGCCAGCAGCTTGATGGCTAGCGGGAGCTTCAATGAGCAGTTCTTC.